The clone carrying this T cell receptor (beta chain) was observed many times. This CDR3 is built from 16 residues. Unmatched junction bases numbered 16, after V lost 6 bases and J lost 7 bases. Per germline, CDR1 MNHEY and CDR2 SMNVEV (reference sequence). TCRdb re-analysed the RT-PCR reads in MiXCR, keeping a single row per CDR3 protein. The data show about 680,000 distinct CDR3 sequences, 14% seen once. The clonotype comes from a female donor in good health, serving as a healthy control. This sequence joins TRBV27 and TRBJ2-7; 9 nucleotides align to TRBD1. Sequences were obtained from memory CD4+ T cells from blood. The DNA of the CDR3 is TGTGCCAGCAGACATCTTGGGGACAGGGCCCTGCGTGAGCAGTACTTC. As protein: CASRHLGDRALREQYF.